This TCR beta chain was found in a study of blood T cell repertoires in COVID-19. This clone was counted many times. Under the authors' procedure: Amplified reference gene primers provided the basis for estimating nucleated cell counts. Generated by immunoSEQ multiplex PCR, the TCRdb table keeps only in-frame clones and is missing some. That table furnishes V, J and clone size, whereas the DNA furnished D and trimming. Of 150,000 to 180,000 clones listed, around 85% were seen once; the top ten hold 0.55% to 0.75%. Germline V gene sequence: CDR1 SGHDT, CDR2 YYEEEE. V shed 0 bases and J shed 8 bases, with 9 bases lying between them. The CDR3 length is 14 residues. Seattle cases were enrolled at active infection and followed longitudinally.

The chain carries TRBV5-6 and TRBJ1-6, with D possibly TRBD1 on 5 matching bases. This TCR was sampled from a man between 60 and 75 years old with COVID-19, enrolled during active disease. Sequencing was performed on peripheral blood. The CDR3 is CASSLGGDDSPLHF. The CDR3 bases are TGTGCCAGCAGCTTGGGGGGGGACGATTCACCCCTCCACTTT.